Sequencing of this T cell receptor (beta chain) was carried out in a study of early T cells in non-severe SARS-CoV-2 infection. The V gene's germline CDR1 is SNHLY and CDR2 FYNNEI. CDR3 length: 14 amino acids. Trimming removed 11 bases from V and 2 bases from J; junction bases left unmatched: 5. Via MiXCR, TCRdb re-called the 5' RACE reads, giving one row per CDR3 protein. The sample consists of some 50,000 distinct CDR3 sequences, around 9% of them appearing once. This chain joins TRBV2 and TRBJ2-3; 12 bases agree with TRBD2. Material for sequencing was whole blood. This clonotype was obtained from an adult who was a healthcare worker with PCR-confirmed SARS-CoV-2 infection or an uninfected control (not recorded which). The chain's CDR3 is CAGTSGGNTDTQYF. Here the CDR3 DNA reads TGTGCCGGCACTAGCGGGGGGAACACAGATACGCAGTATTTT. Drawing the rest from reference TRBV2 and TRBJ2-3, the complete variable domain is EPEVTQTPSHQVTQMGQEVILRCVPISNHLYFYWYRQILGQKVEFLVSFYNNEISEKSEIFDDQFSVERPDGSNFTLKIRSTKLEDSAMYFCAGTSGGNTDTQYFGPGTRLTVL.